This T cell receptor (beta chain) was captured in a study of human T cells and chemical hapten exposure. For the study at large: Patients additionally received therapeutic doses of diphenylcyclopropenone on the scalp once a week, and this continued throughout the roughly 22-week study.

Study-level points and caveats: Patch test score showed a positive correlation with PT1 expanded TCR counts.

Ten or more counts support this clonotype. What it binds is unknown. Specified time point: patch test 3, about 24 weeks after DPC sensitization. This sample's treatment: therapeutic diphenylcyclopropenone sensitization with weekly scalp DPC. Trimming took 0 bases from V and 2 from J, leaving 17 bases between them. CDR1 MGHRA and CDR2 YSYEKL come from the germline V gene. This CDR3 contains 17 residues. Each CDR3 protein is one row after TCRdb ran MiXCR on the RACE reads. The sample contains some 71,000 distinct CDR3 sequences, over 8.5% of which appear only once. The receptor was derived from a woman between 45 and 65 years old with alopecia areata. Some clones in this sample may be carry-over from other donors' samples. The V gene is TRBV4-1, the J gene TRBJ2-7, with D unresolved. This material consisted of whole blood, taken in connection with sensitization to the hapten diphenylcyclopropenone (DPC). In nucleotides, the CDR3 is TGCGCCAGCAGCCAAGAAAGCGCACTCGCGCTAGCCTACGAGCAGTACTTC. This codes for CASSQESALALAYEQYF.